The present T cell receptor beta chain was sequenced within a study of spatial heterogeneity in lung cancer. On the study more broadly: Consistent detection of more beta-chain than alpha-chain sequences was observed. TCR transcript abundance in tumor regions was strongly correlated with the T cell module score obtained from matched bulk RNA-seq.

This clonotype occurred a few times. Antigen specificity is unknown. This beta chain lies outside the target of a library built for alpha chains; its clone size means little. TCRdb re-called the 5' RACE reads through MiXCR, storing one row per CDR3 protein. The table records some 1,300 distinct CDR3 sequences, roughly 28% of them present only once. V was trimmed by 2 bases and J by 10 bases, leaving 3 bases between them. CDR1 and CDR2 from the germline V gene are MDHEN and SYDVKM. This CDR3 has 11 residues. Time point given: sample taken at primary tumor resection. Whole RNA, which was extracted from tumor, nontumor lung tissue or frozen PBMC, was sequenced without any cell sorting. Study-wide results and caveats: Alpha chains reached an estimated coverage of approximately 7.4% of tumor T cells, and beta chains approximately 13%. Intratumoral expanded alpha and beta TCR counts were found to track tumor mutation counts.

The source is a male donor with early-stage non-small cell lung cancer. This chain uses TRBV28 with TRBJ1-6; D unresolved. The source was lung tumor tissue, collected at surgery. This CDR3 is CASSLKSPLHF. CDR3 coding DNA: TGTGCCAGCAGTTTAAAGTCACCCCTCCACTTT.